This T cell receptor (beta chain) is from a study of blood T cell repertoires in COVID-19. Looking at the study overall: Samples representing acute and convalescent COVID-19 were sourced from the United States, Italy and Spain. Sources were T cells, B-cell-depleted T cells, or PBMCs; the material itself was cDNA or gDNA.

In the original workflow: Reference gene primers were amplified, and this amplification served to estimate nucleated cell counts. Produced via immunoSEQ multiplex PCR; TCRdb's table is partial and in-frame only. Clone size and V and J calls were adopted from that table, with D and trimming inferred from the DNA. The repertoire holds approximately 85,000 clones, with more than 80% as singletons. The CDR3 contains 17 residues. Sequencing input: peripheral blood. The gene calls are TRBV21-1 and TRBJ1-4. TRBV21-1 is described as a pseudogene. The clonotype originates from a man in his fifties with active or convalescent COVID-19. The CDR3 spells CASNAGPLHATNEKLFF. The DNA for the CDR3 is TGTGCCAGCAACGCGGGACCGTTGCATGCAACTAATGAAAAACTGTTTTTT.